These 27 T cell receptor beta chains originate from one sample sequenced in a study of T cell responses to AZD1222 COVID-19 vaccine. The table came from immunoSEQ multiplex PCR; TCRdb's copy has only in-frame clones and leaves some out. Among 150,000 to 200,000 clones, about nine tenths were seen once, and the ten largest hold roughly 4%. This specimen consisted of peripheral blood, obtained 28 days after the second dose of the MenACWY control vaccine. Receptors were obtained from an adult who received the MenACWY meningococcal vaccine as a control.

This rearrangement joins TRBV10-3 to TRBJ1-1, with TRBD1 matching over 8 bases. V shed 9 bases, J shed 4 bases, and the junction held 7 bases outside the gene matches. The CDR3 covers 13 residues. Germline V lookup: CDR1 ENHRY, CDR2 SYGVKD. This chain's CDR3 is CAMSGGTGTEAFF. The CDR3 DNA is TGTGCCATGTCAGGGGGCACGGGCACTGAAGCTTTCTTT.

The chain carries TRBV5-1 and TRBJ1-1; D is unclear. CDR1 and CDR2 from the germline V gene are SGHRS and YFSETQ. V gave up 4 bases and J gave up 0 bases, with 7 bases separating them. This CDR3 has 13 residues. This chain's CDR3 is CASSVALNTEAFF. The CDR3 DNA reads as TGCGCCAGCAGCGTAGCGCTGAACACTGAAGCTTTCTTT. Full variable domain (rest looked up from reference TRBV5-1 and TRBJ1-1): KAGVTQTPRYLIKTRGQQVTLSCSPISGHRSVSWYQQTPGQGLQFLFEYFSETQRNKGNFPGRFSGRQFSNSRSEMNVSTLELGDSALYLCASSVALNTEAFFGQGTRLTVV.

The rearrangement uses TRBV10-3 and TRBJ2-7, with 7 bases that match TRBD2. The CDR3 spans 14 residues. Germline CDR1 ENHRY, CDR2 SYGVKD. Unmatched junction bases numbered 3, after V lost 4 bases and J lost 0 bases. CDR3 sequence: CAISAGGSSYEQYF. The CDR3 DNA sequence: TGTGCCATCAGTGCGGGCGGGAGCTCCTACGAGCAGTACTTC.

Concerning this clone: At one end the junction does not follow the germline gene, possibly because of a read error. The chain uses TRBV7-3 and TRBJ1-2; D is undetermined. Germline CDR1 SGHTA, CDR2 FQGTGA. The CDR3 consists of 13 residues. The CDR3 here is CASSLALGGIITF. The CDR3 nucleotides read TGTGCCAGCAGCTTAGCACTAGGAGGCATCATCACTTTC.

There are a few counts of this clone. The genes are TRBV5-8 and TRBJ2-2; D perhaps matches TRBD2 (5 bases). From germline, CDR1 is SGHTS and CDR2 YDEGEE. This CDR3 has 17 amino acids. Trimming took off 4 bases at V and 2 bases at J, with 18 bases between the two ends. CDR3 loop: CASSPSPLRDNTGELFF. The CDR3 DNA reads as TGTGCCAGCAGCCCTAGCCCTCTCCGGGATAACACCGGGGAGCTGTTTTTT.

The chain joins TRBV10-3 to TRBJ2-1, with TRBD1 identical over 9 bases. The ends lost 6 bases at V and 4 bases at J; junction bases unmatched: 10. Germline values: CDR1 ENHRY, CDR2 SYGVKD. The CDR3 extends over 16 amino acids. In nucleotides, the CDR3 is TGTGCCATCAGGAGGGGCGGGACAGGGAATTACAATGAGCAGTTCTTC. Residues: CAIRRGGTGNYNEQFF.

This rearrangement joins TRBV5-1 to TRBJ1-5; 7 positions agree with TRBD1. Germline CDR1 is SGHRS and CDR2 is YFSETQ. V gave up 0 bases and J gave up 5 bases; unmatched junction bases: 5. CDR3 size: 15 residues. CDR3 protein: CASSLGSGGDQPQHF. The CDR3 nucleotides read TGCGCCAGCAGCTTGGGATCAGGGGGTGATCAGCCCCAGCATTTT.

The chain links TRBV25-1 to TRBJ2-3; possible D gene TRBD2, 5 bases. The CDR3 loop spans 14 amino acids. Trimming pared 8 bases from V and 3 bases from J, leaving 15 bases between. Looked up from germline, CDR1 is MGHDK and CDR2 is SYGVNS. CDR3 DNA sequence: TGTGCCAGCGCTAGAGGGAGCTGGACAGATACGCAGTATTTT. It is translated as CASARGSWTDTQYF.

The V call is TRBV7-2, the J call TRBJ2-1; D uncertain. V was cut by 5 bases and J by 4 bases, with 15 bases left in between. This CDR3 is built from 15 residues. Germline V lookup: CDR1 SGHTA, CDR2 FQGNSA. CDR3 in DNA: TGTGCCAGCAGCCGGGCTCTTTCAGGTTACAATGAGCAGTTCTTC. It encodes CASSRALSGYNEQFF. The complete variable domain, with remaining parts taken from reference TRBV7-2 and TRBJ2-1, reads GAGVSQSPSNKVTEKGKDVELRCDPISGHTALYWYRQSLGQGLEFLIYFQGNSAPDKSGLPSDRFSAERTGGSVSTLTIQRTQQEDSAVYLCASSRALSGYNEQFFGPGTRLTVL.

J is TRBJ2-3 and V is TRBV7-3; perhaps TRBD2 as D (5 bases). The CDR3 totals 15 residues. The V gene lost 0 bases and the J gene lost 0 bases, with 7 bases spanning the gap. The germline gives CDR1 SGHTA, CDR2 FQGTGA. CDR3 sequence (DNA): TGTGCCAGCAGCTTAACGAGGGCAAGCACAGATACGCAGTATTTT. This gives the protein CASSLTRASTDTQYF.

This clone was observed a few times. The J gene is TRBJ1-6, the V gene TRBV7-9; TRBD1 matches at 7 bases. From germline, CDR1 is SEHNR and CDR2 FQNEAQ (reference sequence). V gave up 4 bases and J gave up 10 bases; unmatched junction bases: 13. CDR3 size: 16 residues. The CDR3 loop reads CASSSGTTGAGSPLHF. In DNA form, the CDR3 reads TGTGCCAGCAGCTCCGGAACCACAGGGGCGGGGTCACCCCTCCACTTT.

This clone appeared once. The V call is TRBV7-9, the J call TRBJ2-5; D uncertain. The V end lost 4 bases, the J end lost 0 bases, and 18 bases lay between the germline ends. The CDR3 is made up of 17 amino acids. CDR1 is SEHNR, CDR2 FQNEAQ, per germline (reference sequence). The CDR3, as DNA: TGTGCCAGCAGCTCCATAACCACCTTTGGGTACCAAGAGACCCAGTACTTC. Translating gives CASSSITTFGYQETQYF. Based on the CDR3 plus reference TRBV7-9 and TRBJ2-5, the full variable domain is DTGVSQNPRHKITKRGQNVTFRCDPISEHNRLYWYRQTLGQGPEFLTYFQNEAQLEKSRLLSDRFSAERPKGSFSTLEIQRTEQGDSAMYLCASSSITTFGYQETQYFGPGTRLLVL.

With respect to this clone: Other DNA sequences in this specimen translate into the identical CDR3. The chain joins TRBV28 to TRBJ2-7, with unresolved D. This CDR3 comprises 14 residues. Trimming removed 1 base from V and 0 bases from J, with 7 bases in between. Germline V CDR1 and CDR2: MDHEN, SYDVKM. The CDR3 protein is CASSLLDGSYEQYF. CDR3 sequence (DNA): TGTGCCAGCAGTTTATTGGACGGCTCCTACGAGCAGTACTTC. Complete variable domain (other parts from reference TRBV28 and TRBJ2-7): DVKVTQSSRYLVKRTGEKVFLECVQDMDHENMFWYRQDPGLGLRLIYFSYDVKMKEKGDIPEGYSVSREKKERFSLILESASTNQTSMYLCASSLLDGSYEQYFGPGTRLTVT.

This clone was recorded once. The V and J genes are TRBV7-8 and TRBJ2-7; the D is unclear. Germline assignment: CDR1 SGHVS and CDR2 FQNEAQ. Deletions cut 3 bases from V and 5 bases from J, with 5 bases between. CDR3 length: 11 amino acids. CDR3 region: CASSFWDEQYF. The CDR3 DNA reads as TGTGCCAGCAGCTTTTGGGACGAGCAGTACTTC.

The J gene is TRBJ1-6, the V gene TRBV21-1. TRBV21-1 is described as a pseudogene. The CDR3 consists of 13 residues. Here the CDR3 reads CASRLLRDSPLHF. CDR3 nucleotides: TGTGCCAGCAGATTACTCCGGGATTCACCCCTCCACTTT.

The chain links TRBV7-3 to TRBJ2-1; D remains unclear. V was pared by 0 bases and J by 0 bases, with 3 bases between. Germline lookup yields CDR1 SGHTA and CDR2 FQGTGA. CDR3 length: 14 amino acids. CDR3 loop: CASSLTSSYNEQFF. CDR3 nucleotides: TGTGCCAGCAGCTTAACCAGCTCCTACAATGAGCAGTTCTTC.

The chain is built from TRBV6-5 and TRBJ1-2; D remains ambiguous. Germline CDR1 reads MNHEY; CDR2 reads SVGAGI. Trimming stripped 5 bases from V and 7 bases from J, with 14 bases between. The CDR3 sequence is 13 residues long. The CDR3 DNA follows: TGTGCCAGCAGTCCACAGAGCGAGGGTGGCTACACCTTC. It translates to CASSPQSEGGYTF.

As for this clone: Other nucleotide sequences from this sample produce the same CDR3. The V call is TRBV7-2, the J call TRBJ1-2, with a weak D call TRBD1 (5 bases). Germline V gene lookup returns CDR1 SGHTA and CDR2 FQGNSA. This CDR3 comprises 13 residues. Trimming stripped 5 bases from V and 4 bases from J, with 11 bases between. Here the CDR3 DNA reads TGTGCCAGCAGCGGTACAGGTAGCTATGGCTACACCTTC. Protein sequence: CASSGTGSYGYTF.

The chain links TRBV6-6 to TRBJ1-1; a possible D gene is TRBD1 (6 bases). The CDR3 loop spans 13 amino acids. Per germline, CDR1 MNHNY and CDR2 SVGAGI (reference sequence). Between the trimmed V and J ends, which lost 6 bases and 10 bases, there was a span of 18 bases. The chain's CDR3 is CASRHRVRFGAFF. CDR3 in DNA: TGTGCCAGCAGACACAGGGTGCGGTTTGGAGCTTTCTTT.

The chain has TRBV28 and TRBJ1-5, with D uncertain. Trimming took off 8 bases at V and 11 bases at J, with 19 bases between the two ends. CDR1 and CDR2 from the germline V gene are MDHEN and SYDVKM. The CDR3 has 13 amino acids. The CDR3 nucleotides are TGTGCCAGCGAAAATCTGGGGATCGGGGCCCAGCATTTT. Translation: CASENLGIGAQHF.

The genes are TRBV6-5 and TRBJ1-3; D gene uncertain. The V end was cut by 6 bases, the J end by 3 bases, with 12 bases between. Per germline, CDR1 MNHEY and CDR2 SVGAGI. The CDR3 extends over 14 amino acids. The CDR3 loop reads CASSPHQRGNTIYF. The CDR3 DNA reads as TGTGCCAGCAGCCCGCACCAACGTGGAAACACCATATATTTT.

The chain couples TRBV27 to TRBJ2-3, with 10 bases that match TRBD2. CDR1 is MNHEY and CDR2 is SMNVEV in the germline V gene (reference sequence). The V and J ends lost 6 bases and 3 bases, in that order; junction bases with no gene match: 6. The CDR3 totals 15 residues. The CDR3 sequence: CASSLGLAPTDTQYF. CDR3 coding DNA: TGTGCCAGCAGCCTGGGACTAGCGCCTACAGATACGCAGTATTTT.

The chain is built from TRBV9 and TRBJ2-1; 15 bases map to TRBD2. The V gene end was trimmed by 3 bases and the J gene end by 8 bases; junction bases not matched to a gene: 6. This CDR3 has 16 residues. Germline V lookup: CDR1 SGDLS, CDR2 YYNGEE. DNA for the CDR3: TGTGCCAGCAGCGCCGGACTAGCGGGAGGGGTCCATGAGCAGTTCTTC. Protein: CASSAGLAGGVHEQFF.

This clone turned up a few times. This chain joins TRBV5-4 and TRBJ1-6; maybe TRBD1 (5 bases). This CDR3 region has 13 residues. Deletions cut 4 bases from V and 7 bases from J, with 9 bases between. Per the germline V gene, CDR1 is SGHNT and CDR2 is YYREEE (reference sequence). For the CDR3, the DNA is TGTGCCAGCAGCACCCGACAGAATTCACCCCTCCACTTT. This translates into CASSTRQNSPLHF.

The chain couples TRBV5-1 to TRBJ2-5; no definite D call. The CDR3 sequence is 14 residues long. From germline, CDR1 is SGHRS and CDR2 YFSETQ. Trimming pared 0 bases from V and 1 base from J, leaving 7 bases between. CDR3 bases: TGCGCCAGCAGCTTGGGGGCGGTCCAAGAGACCCAGTACTTC. It is translated as CASSLGAVQETQYF.

The V and J genes are TRBV14 and TRBJ2-4; D might be TRBD1 or TRBD2, each matching 5 bases. Trimming removed 4 bases at V and 8 bases at J, with 12 bases between. The CDR3 consists of 13 residues. The germline CDR1 and CDR2 sequences are SGHDN and FVKESK. The CDR3 sequence is CASSPSGTDIQYF. The CDR3 nucleotides read TGTGCCAGCAGCCCCTCGGGGACCGACATTCAGTACTTC.

CDR3 region: CASTETSGSHEQYF. The CDR3 nucleotides are TGTGCCAGCACCGAGACTAGCGGGAGCCACGAGCAGTACTTC. J is TRBJ2-7 and V is TRBV6-5, with 12 nucleotides matching TRBD2. CDR1 and CDR2 from the germline V gene are MNHEY and SVGAGI. Germline trimming cut 7 bases from V and 5 bases from J; bases unmatched to any gene: 6. The CDR3 runs 14 residues.